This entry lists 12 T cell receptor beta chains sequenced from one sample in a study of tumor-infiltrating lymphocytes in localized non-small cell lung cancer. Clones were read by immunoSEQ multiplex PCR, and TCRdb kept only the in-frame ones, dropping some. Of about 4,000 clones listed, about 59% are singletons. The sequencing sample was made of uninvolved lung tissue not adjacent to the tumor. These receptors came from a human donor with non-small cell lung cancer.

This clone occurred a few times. This CDR3 reads CATSRDRGLGETQYF. The CDR3 nucleotides read TGTGCCACCAGCAGAGACAGGGGGCTAGGAGAGACCCAGTACTTC. The V and J genes are TRBV15 and TRBJ2-5; 8 nucleotides line up with TRBD1. J was trimmed by 4 bases and V by 0 bases; bases with no gene match: 4. This CDR3 contains 15 residues. CDR1 LNHNV and CDR2 YYDKDF come from the germline V gene (reference sequence).

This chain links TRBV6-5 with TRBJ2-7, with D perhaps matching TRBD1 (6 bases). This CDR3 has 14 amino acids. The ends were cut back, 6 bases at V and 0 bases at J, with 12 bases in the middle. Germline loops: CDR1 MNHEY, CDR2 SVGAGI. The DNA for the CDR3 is TGTGCCAGCAGCTTCGACAGGTCCTCCTACGAGCAGTACTTC. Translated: CASSFDRSSYEQYF.

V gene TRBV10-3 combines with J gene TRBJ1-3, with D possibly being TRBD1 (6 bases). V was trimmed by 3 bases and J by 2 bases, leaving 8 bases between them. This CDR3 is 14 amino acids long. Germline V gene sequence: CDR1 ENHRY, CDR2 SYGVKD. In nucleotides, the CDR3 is TGTGCCATCAGTGAACAGGGAACTGGAAACACCATATATTTT. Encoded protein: CAISEQGTGNTIYF.

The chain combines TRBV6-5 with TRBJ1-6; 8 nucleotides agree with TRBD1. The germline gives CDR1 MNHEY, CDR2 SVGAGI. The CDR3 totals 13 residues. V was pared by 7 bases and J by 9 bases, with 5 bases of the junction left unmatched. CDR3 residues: CASTPGQGSPLHF. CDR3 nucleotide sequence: TGTGCCAGCACCCCCGGACAGGGTTCACCCCTCCACTTT.

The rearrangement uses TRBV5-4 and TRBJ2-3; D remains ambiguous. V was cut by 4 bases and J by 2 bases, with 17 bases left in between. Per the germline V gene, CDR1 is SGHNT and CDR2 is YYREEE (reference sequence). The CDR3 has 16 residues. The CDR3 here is CASSNDRHRITDTQYF. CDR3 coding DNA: TGTGCCAGCAGCAACGACCGGCATCGGATCACAGATACGCAGTATTTT.

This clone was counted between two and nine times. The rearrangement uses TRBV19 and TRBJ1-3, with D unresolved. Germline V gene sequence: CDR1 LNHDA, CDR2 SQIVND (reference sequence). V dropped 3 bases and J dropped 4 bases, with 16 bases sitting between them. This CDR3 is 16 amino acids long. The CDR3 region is CASSIGLVGEGNTIYF. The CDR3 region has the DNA TGTGCCAGTAGTATCGGTCTTGTGGGAGAAGGAAACACCATATATTTT.

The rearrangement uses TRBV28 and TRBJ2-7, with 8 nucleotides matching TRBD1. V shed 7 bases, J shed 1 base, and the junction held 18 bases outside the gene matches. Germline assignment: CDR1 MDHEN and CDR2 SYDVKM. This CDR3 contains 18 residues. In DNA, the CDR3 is TGTGCCAGCAACTCTCCCGGACAGGGTAGGTTTTGGTCCTACGAGCAGTACTTC. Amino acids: CASNSPGQGRFWSYEQYF.

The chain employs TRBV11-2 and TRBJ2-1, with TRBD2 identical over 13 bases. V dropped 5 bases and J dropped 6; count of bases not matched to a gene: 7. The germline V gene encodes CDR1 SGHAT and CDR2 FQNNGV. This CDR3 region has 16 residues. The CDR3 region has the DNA TGTGCCAGCAGCATCGGACTAGCGGGGGCCCTCAATGAGCAGTTCTTC. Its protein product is CASSIGLAGALNEQFF.

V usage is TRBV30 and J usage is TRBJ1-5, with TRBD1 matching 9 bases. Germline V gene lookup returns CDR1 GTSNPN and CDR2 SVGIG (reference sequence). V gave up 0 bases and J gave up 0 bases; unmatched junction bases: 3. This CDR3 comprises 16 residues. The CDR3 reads CAWSVTGGGSNQPQHF. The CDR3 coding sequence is TGTGCCTGGAGTGTGACAGGGGGTGGTAGCAATCAGCCCCAGCATTTT.

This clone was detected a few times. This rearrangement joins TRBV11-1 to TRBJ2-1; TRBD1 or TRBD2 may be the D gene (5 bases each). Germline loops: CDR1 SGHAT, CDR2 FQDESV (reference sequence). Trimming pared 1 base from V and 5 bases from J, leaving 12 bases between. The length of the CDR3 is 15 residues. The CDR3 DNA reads TGTGCCAGCAGCTTAGGTGGGGGTATAGACAATGAGCAGTTCTTC. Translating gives CASSLGGGIDNEQFF.

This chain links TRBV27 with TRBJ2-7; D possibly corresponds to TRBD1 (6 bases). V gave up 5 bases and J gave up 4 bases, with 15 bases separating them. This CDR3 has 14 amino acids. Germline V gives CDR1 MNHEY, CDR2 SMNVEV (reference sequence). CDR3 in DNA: TGTGCCAGCAGTCCACGGCAGGGGTTGTACGAGCAGTACTTC. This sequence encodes CASSPRQGLYEQYF.

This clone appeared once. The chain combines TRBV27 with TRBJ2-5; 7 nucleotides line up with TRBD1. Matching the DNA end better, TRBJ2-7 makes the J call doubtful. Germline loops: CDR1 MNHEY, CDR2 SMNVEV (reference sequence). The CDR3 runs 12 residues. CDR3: CAVSDRAHEQYF. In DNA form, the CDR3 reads TGTGCCGTATCAGACAGGGCTCACGAGCAGTACTTC.